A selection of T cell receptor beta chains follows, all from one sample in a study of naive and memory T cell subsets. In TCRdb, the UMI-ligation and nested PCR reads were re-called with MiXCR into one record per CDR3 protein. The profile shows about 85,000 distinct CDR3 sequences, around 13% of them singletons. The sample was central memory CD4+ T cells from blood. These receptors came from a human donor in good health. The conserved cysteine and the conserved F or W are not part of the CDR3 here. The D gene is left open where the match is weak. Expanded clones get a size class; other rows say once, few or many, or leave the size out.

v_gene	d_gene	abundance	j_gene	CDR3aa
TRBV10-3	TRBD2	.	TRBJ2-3	AISGTSGDQDTQY
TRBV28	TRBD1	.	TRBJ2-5	ASGTGGQETQY
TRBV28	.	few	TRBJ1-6	ASSLAGDYSPLH
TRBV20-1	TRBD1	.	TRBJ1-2	SAPSRGQDYGYT
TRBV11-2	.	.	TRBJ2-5	ASSLEGLSLKTQY
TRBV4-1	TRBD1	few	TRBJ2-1	ASSQGQGRIYEQF
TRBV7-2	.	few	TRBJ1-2	ASSLAGARNYGYT
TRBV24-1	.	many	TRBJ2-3	ATSGNKVDTQY
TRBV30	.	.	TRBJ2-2	AWNRDYTGELF
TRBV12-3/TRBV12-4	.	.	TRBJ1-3	ASSLVTDGNTIY
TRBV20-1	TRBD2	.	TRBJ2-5	SAPGTSGRAFPVDSETQY
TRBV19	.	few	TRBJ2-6	ASSMSRGTGANVLT
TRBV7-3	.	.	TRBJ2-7	ASSLGVGLEQY
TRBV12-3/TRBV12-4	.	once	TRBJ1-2	ASSPERGRGYT
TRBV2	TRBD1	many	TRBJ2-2	ASRPGQANTGELF
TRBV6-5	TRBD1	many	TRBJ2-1	ASRGGDRGNNEQF
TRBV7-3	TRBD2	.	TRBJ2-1	ASSSTSVNEQF
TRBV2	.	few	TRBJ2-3	ASSEGGQPSTDTQY
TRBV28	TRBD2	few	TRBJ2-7	ASSQPGLAAYEQY
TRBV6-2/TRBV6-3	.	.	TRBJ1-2	ASTNGGHGYT
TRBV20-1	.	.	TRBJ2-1	SAIRGQPRNEQF
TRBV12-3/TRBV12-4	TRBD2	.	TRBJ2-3	ASRPTSGTDTQY
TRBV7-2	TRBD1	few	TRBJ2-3	ASSRDRDADTQY
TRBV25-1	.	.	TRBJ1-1	ASSEPSMNTEAF
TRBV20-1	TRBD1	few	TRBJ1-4	SAPTGEKLF
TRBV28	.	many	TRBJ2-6	ASRHRSGANVLT
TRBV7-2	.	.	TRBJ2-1	ASSRVGLGLSRNNEQF
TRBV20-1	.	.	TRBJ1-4	SAKPGSSGYNEKLF
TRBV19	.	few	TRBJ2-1	ASSIDRRVQF
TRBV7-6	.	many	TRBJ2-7	ASSVDSNYEQY
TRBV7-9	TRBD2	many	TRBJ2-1	ASSLGGTSGDEQF
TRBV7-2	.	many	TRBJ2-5	ASSLGSRETQY
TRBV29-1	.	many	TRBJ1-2	SVEAGASSYYGYT
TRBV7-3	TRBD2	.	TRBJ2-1	ASSFLAGGGDEQF
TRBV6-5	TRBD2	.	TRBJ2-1	ASSPGTSDFGRWQF
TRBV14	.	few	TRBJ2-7	ASSQERHEQY
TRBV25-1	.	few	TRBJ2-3	ASSDAEGRRNTQY
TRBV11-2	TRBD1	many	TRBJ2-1	ASSITGGSYNEQF
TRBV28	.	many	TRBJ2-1	ASSGQPYNEQF
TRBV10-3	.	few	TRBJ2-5	AISEGGGQETQY
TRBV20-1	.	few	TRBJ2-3	SASEVTDTQY
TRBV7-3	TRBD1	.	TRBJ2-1	ASSLPGQGANEQF
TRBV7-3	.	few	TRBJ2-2	ASSPFASGTGELF
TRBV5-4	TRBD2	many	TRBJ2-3	ASSLGLATPTDTQY
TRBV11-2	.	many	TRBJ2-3	ASSQGLTTDTQY
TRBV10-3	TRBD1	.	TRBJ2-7	AISEGTGYEQY
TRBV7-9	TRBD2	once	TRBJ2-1	ASSPPPRLAGGSNNEQF
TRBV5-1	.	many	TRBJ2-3	ASSLVGRTDTQY
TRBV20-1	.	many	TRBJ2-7	SAQDTYSYEQY
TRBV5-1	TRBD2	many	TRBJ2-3	ASSLGVAGTIYTDTQY
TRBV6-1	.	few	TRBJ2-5	ASSVTRPRQETQY
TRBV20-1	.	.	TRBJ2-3	SARAESVDTQY
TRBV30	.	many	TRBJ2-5	AWNTRGGQETQY
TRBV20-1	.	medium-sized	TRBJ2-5	SVSPGWEETQY